These 2 T cell receptor beta chains share one sample of origin, sequenced in a study of OX40 agonist ivuxolimab in advanced cancers. Sequenced by immunoSEQ multiplex PCR; TCRdb stores in-frame clones only, minus some. Counted here are about 70,000 clones, roughly nine tenths occurring once; the ten biggest clones make up 1.1%. This specimen was CD4+ or CD8+ T cells sorted from blood, taken in a trial of the OX40 agonist ivuxolimab. Every receptor here comes from an adult with an advanced solid tumor such as melanoma, head and neck, liver or kidney cancer.

V gene TRBV6-1 combines with J gene TRBJ1-1; D uncertain. V was pared by 2 bases and J by 1 base, with 5 bases between. The V gene's germline CDR1 is MNHNS and CDR2 SASEGT. The CDR3 has 13 amino acids. The CDR3 here is CASSERQNTEAFF. Written as DNA, the CDR3 is TGTGCCAGCAGTGAACGGCAGAACACTGAAGCTTTCTTT.

This chain uses TRBV5-1 with TRBJ1-6; possibly TRBD1 for D (5 bases). CDR1 SGHRS and CDR2 YFSETQ come from the germline V gene. The germline V and J ends were trimmed by 0 bases and 8 bases, with 15 bases remaining between them. CDR3 length equals 16 residues. CDR3 sequence reads: CASSLDAGQRDSPLHF. The CDR3 nucleotides read TGCGCCAGCAGCTTGGACGCAGGGCAAAGAGATTCACCCCTCCACTTT.